These 16 T cell receptor beta chains share one sample of origin, sequenced in a study of T cell changes during pregnancy in multiple sclerosis. Repertoires were generated with immunoSEQ multiplex PCR, while TCRdb's copy carries only in-frame clones and drops some. Among tens of thousands of clones listed, roughly 90% were seen once. The specimen was CD8+ T cells from peripheral blood mononuclear cells, collected in the third trimester of pregnancy. These receptors all come from a female donor with multiple sclerosis, enrolled in a pregnancy study.

The J gene is TRBJ1-5, the V gene TRBV4-3, with D possibly TRBD1 on 5 matching bases. The germline V gene encodes CDR1 LGHNA and CDR2 YSLEER. The CDR3 length is 15 residues. Trimming left V 3 bases short and J 5 bases short, with 14 bases between. CDR3 loop: CASSHTTDPHQPQHF. The CDR3 DNA sequence: TGCGCCAGCAGCCACACGACAGATCCTCATCAGCCCCAGCATTTT.

The chain couples TRBV19 to TRBJ1-2, with unresolved D. Trimming took off 4 bases at V and 4 bases at J, with 10 bases between the two ends. Germline CDR1 LNHDA, CDR2 SQIVND (reference sequence). CDR3 length: 13 residues. The CDR3 DNA sequence: TGTGCCAGTAGTACCCGAGACACCTATGGCTACACCTTC. Translating it yields CASSTRDTYGYTF.

The chain links TRBV19 to TRBJ2-1; 9 bases agree with TRBD1. Germline lookup yields CDR1 LNHDA and CDR2 SQIVND (reference sequence). V shed 1 base and J 4 bases; nucleotides not matched to a gene: 5. CDR3 length equals 16 residues. The CDR3 DNA reads as TGTGCCAGTAGTATAGGGGGGACAGGGCGTTACAATGAGCAGTTCTTC. Its translation is CASSIGGTGRYNEQFF.

V is TRBV29-1 and J is TRBJ1-2; 8 bases match TRBD1. Germline CDR1 and CDR2: SQVTM and ANQGSEA. V lost 2 bases, J lost 3 bases, and 5 bases stayed unmatched. This CDR3 is built from 14 residues. CDR3 bases: TGCAGCGTTGAACCGGGGGACAGGCACTATGGCTACACCTTC. This encodes CSVEPGDRHYGYTF.

This clone has just a few counts. V and J are TRBV6-1 and TRBJ2-5; TRBD2 might be the D (5 bases). The germline CDR1 and CDR2 sequences are MNHNS and SASEGT. The CDR3 totals 14 residues. The V end lost 2 bases, the J end lost 7 bases, and 14 bases lay between the germline ends. CDR3 DNA sequence: TGTGCCAGCAGTGAAAGTTTTGAAGGAGGGACCCAGTACTTC. Protein: CASSESFEGGTQYF.

The chain is built from TRBV7-2 and TRBJ2-3, with 9 bases matching TRBD2. V shed 11 bases and J 0 bases; nucleotides not matched to a gene: 6. The CDR3 has 14 residues. Germline CDR1 reads SGHTA; CDR2 reads FQGNSA. CDR3 coding DNA: TGTGCCGTTGCGGGGGGGCCTAGCACAGATACGCAGTATTTT. It translates to CAVAGGPSTDTQYF.

As concerns this clone: The junction shows a germline mismatch at one end, possibly a read error. The rearrangement joins TRBV30 to TRBJ2-3, with 11 positions matching TRBD2. Germline V gives CDR1 GTSNPN, CDR2 SVGIG (reference sequence). The CDR3 is made up of 13 amino acids. This CDR3 reads CAWSHGGLAGGRF. The DNA of the CDR3 is TGTGCCTGGAGTCACGGTGGGCTAGCGGGGGGCCGTTTT. Full variable domain (rest looked up from reference TRBV30 and TRBJ2-3): SQTIHQWPATLVQPVGSPLSLECTVEGTSNPNLYWYRQAAGRGLQLLFYSVGIGQISSEVPQNLSASRPQDRQFILSSKKLLLSDSGFYLCAWSHGGLAGGRFGPGTRLTVL.

The V gene is TRBV5-4, the J gene TRBJ2-3, with 8 nucleotides matching TRBD1. This CDR3 comprises 14 residues. With 5 bases clipped from V and 1 base from J, the junction kept 3 bases outside the gene matches. Germline values: CDR1 SGHNT, CDR2 YYREEE (reference sequence). CDR3 amino acids: CASSPDRGTDTQYF. The CDR3 region has the DNA TGTGCCAGCAGTCCGGACAGGGGCACAGATACGCAGTATTTT.

This clone is termed medium-sized (0.01 to 0.1%). This rearrangement joins TRBV9 to TRBJ1-1; possible D gene TRBD1, 5 bases. The V gene lost 0 bases and the J gene lost 3 bases, with 12 bases spanning the gap. This CDR3 has 15 amino acids. The germline V gene encodes CDR1 SGDLS and CDR2 YYNGEE. The CDR3 nucleotides are TGTGCCAGCAGCGTAGTCCCGGAGGGGTACACTGAAGCTTTCTTT. Translating it yields CASSVVPEGYTEAFF.

This chain connects TRBV5-1 to TRBJ1-3, with TRBD1 identical over 8 bases. The CDR3 totals 16 residues. V lost 3 bases to trimming and J lost 0 bases; unmatched junction nucleotides: 5. The germline gives CDR1 SGHRS, CDR2 YFSETQ. The CDR3 is CASSYWTGRSGNTIYF. The CDR3 DNA reads as TGCGCCAGCAGCTATTGGACAGGGCGCTCTGGAAACACCATATATTTT.

The gene calls are TRBV7-8 and TRBJ1-2, with 8 bases identical to TRBD1. The CDR3 is 13 residues long. Germline-derived CDR1 and CDR2 are SGHVS and FQNEAQ. After removal of 1 base from V and 12 bases from J, the junction contained 7 bases not matched to a gene. The CDR3, as DNA: TGTGCCAGCAGCTTAGGGACAGGGTCTACTCACACCTTC. Amino acids: CASSLGTGSTHTF.

The chain recombines TRBV21-1 with TRBJ2-2; the table names TRBD1, a call not compared with the DNA. TRBV21-1 is shown as a pseudogene. This CDR3 has 16 residues. CDR3 DNA: TGTGCCAGCAGCAGTGGACAGAAGCCGAACACCGGGGAGCTGTTTTTT. Translation: CASSSGQKPNTGELFF.

The rearrangement uses TRBV6-6 and TRBJ1-2; 8 bases are a match to TRBD1. Germline V lookup: CDR1 MNHNY, CDR2 SVGAGI (reference sequence). Trimming took 6 bases from V and 1 from J; bases not matched to a gene: 4. CDR3 length: 14 residues. DNA for the CDR3: TGTGCCAGCAGCCCGACAGGGGATAACTATGGCTACACCTTC. This encodes CASSPTGDNYGYTF.

J is TRBJ2-3 and V is TRBV10-3; 8 positions agree with TRBD2. Germline loops: CDR1 ENHRY, CDR2 SYGVKD. The CDR3 is made up of 14 amino acids. V trimming: 7 bases; J trimming: 7 bases; junction bases outside the gene matches: 10. CDR3: CAITNGGAANTQYF. The DNA of the CDR3 is TGTGCCATCACAAACGGGGGGGCTGCGAATACGCAGTATTTT.

This clone occurred once. The chain carries TRBV4-3 and TRBJ2-2; D remains ambiguous. The germline V and J ends were trimmed by 1 base and 1 base, with 10 bases remaining between them. The CDR3 has 16 amino acids. Germline loops: CDR1 LGHNA, CDR2 YSLEER. The CDR3: CASSQVRFLNTGELFF. CDR3 coding DNA: TGCGCCAGCAGCCAAGTACGGTTTTTGAACACCGGGGAGCTGTTTTTT.

The chain has TRBV7-9 and TRBJ1-2; 7 bases match TRBD1. CDR1 SEHNR and CDR2 FQNEAQ come from the germline V gene (reference sequence). The CDR3 totals 18 residues. The V and J ends lost 1 base and 0 bases, in that order; junction bases with no gene match: 11. The CDR3 sequence: CASSLEDRSRGPNYGYTF. CDR3 coding DNA: TGTGCCAGCAGCTTAGAGGACAGGTCAAGGGGCCCTAACTATGGCTACACCTTC.